Below are 9 T cell receptor beta chains sequenced from a single sample in a study of blood T cell repertoires in COVID-19 (dated by TCRdb to about 2020). The library was obtained by the immunoSEQ multiplex PCR assay. In its TCRdb copy, this immuneACCESS table keeps in-frame sequences only and misses some clones. Where compared with another copy, unresolved V genes explain less than half of these, and the others have no known cause. The sample table holds about 180,000 clones, of which roughly nine tenths were seen once. The top ten constitute 1% to 1.5% of the sample. The specimen was PBMCs or T cells enriched from blood (not recorded which). The receptors were sampled from a human donor with acute COVID-19. The donor label of this sample is uncertain.

V usage is TRBV4-3 and J usage is TRBJ1-1; D unresolved. V was trimmed by 4 bases and J by 1 base, leaving 10 bases between them. The CDR3 loop spans 14 amino acids. The V gene's germline CDR1 is LGHNA and CDR2 YSLEER. The CDR3 sequence is CASSLTGGNTEAFF. As DNA, the CDR3 is TGCGCCAGCAGCCTTACGGGTGGGAACACTGAAGCTTTCTTT.

The V and J genes are TRBV27 and TRBJ1-2; no definite D call. CDR3 length: 14 residues. Germline assignment: CDR1 MNHEY and CDR2 SMNVEV (reference sequence). With 4 bases removed from V and 4 bases from J, the gap between germline ends came to 13 bases. DNA for the CDR3: TGTGCCAGCAGTTCGATGCGGGGTTTCTATGGCTACACCTTC. Translated: CASSSMRGFYGYTF.

The chain couples TRBV7-9 to TRBJ1-1; D uncertain. Germline V CDR1 and CDR2: SEHNR, FQNEAQ (reference sequence). The ends were cut back, 4 bases at V and 3 bases at J, with 12 bases in the middle. The CDR3 spans 14 residues. The CDR3 loop is CASSYPLGDTEAFF. The CDR3 nucleotides are TGTGCCAGCAGCTACCCTCTAGGTGACACTGAAGCTTTCTTT.

The sample holds one count of this clone. The CDR3 loop reads CASSVFIAVTDTQYF. The CDR3 nucleotides are TGTGCCAGCAGCGTATTCATAGCGGTCACAGATACGCAGTATTTT. J is TRBJ2-3 and V is TRBV9; tentative D call: TRBD2 (6 bases). Trimming stripped 1 base from V and 2 bases from J, with 11 bases between. Looked up from germline, CDR1 is SGDLS and CDR2 is YYNGEE. The CDR3 consists of 15 residues. Filled out from reference TRBV9 and TRBJ2-3, the complete variable domain reads DSGVTQTPKHLITATGQRVTLRCSPRSGDLSVYWYQQSLDQGLQFLIQYYNGEERAKGNILERFSAQQFPDLHSELNLSSLELGDSALYFCASSVFIAVTDTQYFGPGTRLTVL.

This chain connects TRBV9 to TRBJ1-6, with 8 bases aligning to TRBD1. Germline V gene lookup returns CDR1 SGDLS and CDR2 YYNGEE. Losses at the gene ends were 3 bases for V and 8 bases for J; bases not matched to a gene: 4. The CDR3 loop spans 14 amino acids. CDR3 loop: CASSDDRGHSPLHF. CDR3 in DNA: TGTGCCAGCAGCGACGACAGGGGACATTCACCCCTCCACTTT.

The V call is TRBV29-1, the J call TRBJ1-2; D call uncertain. V was shortened by 3 bases and J by 6 bases, with 20 bases between the two germline ends. Germline V CDR1 and CDR2: SQVTM, ANQGSEA. This CDR3 is 15 amino acids long. CDR3 in amino acids: CSVDLKGGRQNGYTF. As DNA, the CDR3 is TGCAGCGTTGACCTTAAGGGAGGTCGTCAAAATGGCTACACCTTC.

The V call is TRBV9, the J call TRBJ2-5; D is unresolved. The germline V gene has CDR1 SGDLS and CDR2 YYNGEE. Trimming removed 3 bases at V and 4 bases at J, with 10 bases between. The CDR3 runs 13 residues. The CDR3 region is CASSARAAETQYF. CDR3 nucleotide sequence: TGTGCCAGCAGCGCCCGCGCTGCAGAGACCCAGTACTTC.

This chain connects TRBV11-2 to TRBJ2-7; 9 nucleotides align to TRBD1. Germline V gene lookup returns CDR1 SGHAT and CDR2 FQNNGV. This CDR3 has 13 amino acids. The junction had 9 bases not matched to a gene; V was cut back by 4 bases and J by 11 bases. DNA of the CDR3: TGTGCCAGCAGCTCCTGGGACAGGGCCGCAAAGTACTTC. This translates into CASSSWDRAAKYF.

This clone turned up a few times. The genes are TRBV19 and TRBJ2-1; D remains unclear. Per germline, CDR1 LNHDA and CDR2 SQIVND (reference sequence). The CDR3 covers 16 residues. V was pared by 7 bases and J by 1 base, with 17 bases between. This CDR3 reads CASKTVQAASYNEQFF. The CDR3 bases are TGTGCCAGTAAGACCGTCCAGGCCGCGTCCTACAATGAGCAGTTCTTC.